This T cell receptor beta chain stems from a study of T cells in Graves' hyperthyroidism and ophthalmopathy (dated by TCRdb to the late 2010s). In terms of the full investigation: Peripheral blood was sampled at the time of initial diagnosis, prior to any treatment. To identify TCR V-J signatures that set the groups apart, the researchers used a discovery cohort of 100 or so patients, made up of 40 to 45 with Graves' ophthalmopathy and some 58 with stable Graves' hyperthyroidism. Whether ophthalmopathy could be predicted prospectively was tested in an independent validation cohort made up of under 20 hyperthyroidism patients plus 17 patients who later progressed to ophthalmopathy. The 90 to 100 discovery patients were randomly divided into training and test sets at a 7:3 ratio. In addition, the study compared T-cell repertoires in thyroid tissue and in blood from about six Graves' hyperthyroidism patients. Once sampling was done, hyperthyroidism patients were given methimazole at a starting dose of 30 mg daily, whereas ophthalmopathy patients were given high-dose intravenous methylprednisolone. The paper describes TCR Vbeta CDR3 sequencing of 135 peripheral blood samples, made up of 43 ophthalmopathy patients, some 76 hyperthyroidism patients and 17 progressor patients.

Ophthalmopathy patients had moderately to severely active disease, Clinical Activity Score of at least 3, NOSPECS grade of at least 4, and duration under 3 months. Any patient with an uncontrolled infection, another autoimmune disease, pregnancy or lactation was excluded. Diagnoses relied on clinical symptoms, serum thyroxine and TRAb, thyroid ultrasound and orbital computed tomography. PBMCs were separated from 7.5 to 10 ml of fresh peripheral blood using Ficoll-Paque density gradient centrifugation. Total RNA was extracted using Trizol reagent, and RNA quality was assessed on an Agilent 2100 Bioanalyzer. A word on this clonotype: Its antigen specificity is not known. Base qualities were left out, and no much larger clone turns up one base away.

On the study overall, not on this receptor specifically: No statistical method was used to fix the sample size in advance, and group allocation was not hidden from the investigators. In validation, the model predicted progression to ophthalmopathy a median of around 6.5 months before onset, with around 70% sensitivity and almost 75% specificity. Most expanded thyroid clonotypes (frequency above 0.001) were also detected in blood, a finding suggesting that blood repertoires may reflect thyroid immune responses. A 13 V-J signature model separated ophthalmopathy from stable hyperthyroidism, with 87.88% sensitivity and roughly 81% specificity in cross-validation and 80%/75% in testing.

TCR beta CDR3 regions were amplified from RNA transcripts. For the first round of RT-PCR on the TCR CDR3, the HTBI primer set was used together with the Qiagen OneStep RT-PCR kit. Libraries were constructed in a second round of multiplex PCR, after which size selection and purification were carried out. Paired-end sequencing of the libraries was performed with 100 bp reads on an Illumina HiSeq2000. The original pipeline was this. Raw data were processed with SOAPnuke, discarding reads with adapters, uncalled bases, mean Phred below 15, or no exact constant-primer or identifier match. High-quality paired reads were merged with COPE v1.2.5, and unique nucleotide sequences were defined as clonotypes. MiTCR v1.1 was used to align clonotypes to the IMGT TRBV, TRBD and TRBJ reference segments. The analysis was restricted to V-J combinations with a frequency above 0.0001, which together covered about 99% of the repertoires. The TCS score was defined as F50 (clonal expansion) divided by E x V (chaos), with BLOSUM62-based TCRdist calculated between CDR3 peptides within each V-J. Welch's t-statistics and random forest reduced several hundred V-J features to 10 to 15, which were used in a naive Bayes classifier (R e1071). TCRdb reworked the public reads: Q25 trimming with fastp, MiXCR clone assembly, productive beta chains retained. Merged by CDR3 protein, the rows form single entries marked with the most common genes and DNA. The V and J calls and clone size are TCRdb's, not the authors'. The sample table shows 450,000 to 600,000 distinct CDR3 sequences, and around 20% are seen once. Approximately 48% of the sample is taken by the ten largest.

This receptor was obtained from a man aged 35-49 years with Graves' ophthalmopathy. The sample consisted of blood.

The sequenced DNA is TGTGCCAGCAGCTTACCAAAGGGCACTGAAGCTTTCTTT. This translates into CASSLPKGTEAFF. The rearrangement joined TRBV7-6 to TRBJ1-1; confidence is insufficient to name the D gene. In the germline V gene, CDR1 corresponds to SGHVS and CDR2 to FNYEAQ. The V and J ends are trimmed by 2 bases and 4 bases, leaving 8 bases between them. The CDR3 has 13 amino acids, counting the end cysteine and phenylalanine. Only the CDR3 region is kept as DNA, spanning 39 bases read in frame from base 1.